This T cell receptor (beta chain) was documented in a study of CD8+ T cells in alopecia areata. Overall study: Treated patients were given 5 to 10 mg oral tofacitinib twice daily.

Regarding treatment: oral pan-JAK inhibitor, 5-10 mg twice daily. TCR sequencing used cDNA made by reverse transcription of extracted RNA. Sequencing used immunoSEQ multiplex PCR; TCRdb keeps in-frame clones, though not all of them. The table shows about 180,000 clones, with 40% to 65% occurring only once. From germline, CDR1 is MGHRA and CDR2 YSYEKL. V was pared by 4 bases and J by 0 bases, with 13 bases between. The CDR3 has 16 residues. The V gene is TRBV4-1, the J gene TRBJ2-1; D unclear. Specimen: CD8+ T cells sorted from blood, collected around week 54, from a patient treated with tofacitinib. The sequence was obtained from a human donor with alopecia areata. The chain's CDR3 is CASSPFVHYSYNEQFF. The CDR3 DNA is TGCGCCAGCAGCCCCTTCGTACACTACTCCTACAATGAGCAGTTCTTC.